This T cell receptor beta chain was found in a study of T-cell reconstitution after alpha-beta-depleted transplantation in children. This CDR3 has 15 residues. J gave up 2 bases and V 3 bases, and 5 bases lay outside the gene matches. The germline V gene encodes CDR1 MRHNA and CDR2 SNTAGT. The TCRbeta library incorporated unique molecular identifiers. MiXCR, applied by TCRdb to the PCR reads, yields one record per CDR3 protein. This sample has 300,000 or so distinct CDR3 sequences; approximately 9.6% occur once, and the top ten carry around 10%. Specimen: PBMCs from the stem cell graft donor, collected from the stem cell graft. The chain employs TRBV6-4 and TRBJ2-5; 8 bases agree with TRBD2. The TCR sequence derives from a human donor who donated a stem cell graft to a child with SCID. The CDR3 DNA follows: TGTGCCAGCAGTGATGAAGCGGGGGAACAAGAGACCCAGTACTTC. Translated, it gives CASSDEAGEQETQYF.